A single sample gave rise to the 12 T cell receptor beta chains below, sequenced in a study of CD8 T cells in ankylosing spondylitis. No cognate antigen is known for these TCRs. Study observations and caveats: Seemingly characteristic of ankylosing spondylitis blood was a TCR beta motif consisting of several highly homologous variants.

TCRdb reanalysed the 5' RACE reads using MiXCR and keeps one entry per CDR3 protein. The sample holds roughly 400,000 distinct CDR3 sequences, 20% to 25% seen once. The sequenced material came from blood, either unsorted or a sorted T cell fraction (not recorded which). Source of these receptors: a male donor with ankylosing spondylitis.

This clonotype showed up just a few times. This chain uses TRBV9 with TRBJ2-5, with D perhaps TRBD2 (6 bases). The CDR3 sequence is 16 residues long. Trimming took off 3 bases at V and 5 bases at J, with 20 bases between the two ends. Germline CDR1 reads SGDLS; CDR2 reads YYNGEE. The CDR3 region is CASSETFGGDGETQYF. As DNA, the CDR3 is TGTGCCAGCAGCGAGACTTTCGGGGGTGACGGGGAGACCCAGTACTTC.

This clonotype has only a few counts. V and J are TRBV6-5 and TRBJ1-3; the D is unclear. Germline CDR1 and CDR2: MNHEY and SVGAGI. The CDR3 is made up of 16 amino acids. Trimming removed 1 base at V and 4 bases at J, with 14 bases between. The CDR3 DNA follows: TGTGCCAGCAGTTACTTGGACGCCTCGGCAGGAAACACCATATATTTT. Its protein is CASSYLDASAGNTIYF.

The chain employs TRBV5-1 and TRBJ2-3; D gene ambiguous. This CDR3 spans 15 amino acids. Germline CDR1 and CDR2: SGHRS and YFSETQ. The V end lost 0 bases, the J end lost 2 bases, and 10 bases lay between the germline ends. The CDR3 region has the DNA TGCGCCAGCAGCTTGGAGACAACCTCCACAGATACGCAGTATTTT. It translates to CASSLETTSTDTQYF.

This clonotype was counted between two and nine times. This chain uses TRBV20-1 with TRBJ1-5; 7 bases map to TRBD1. The CDR3 sequence is 14 residues long. Germline-derived CDR1 and CDR2 are DFQATT and SNEGSKA (reference sequence). The trim removed 8 bases at V and 5 bases at J, leaving 12 bases unmatched. This CDR3 is CSPQAVGGYQPQHF. The DNA of the CDR3 is TGCAGTCCTCAGGCAGTAGGGGGCTATCAGCCCCAGCATTTT.

A few counts support this clonotype. The genes are TRBV6-1 and TRBJ2-7, with TRBD2 matching 8 bases. This CDR3 contains 15 residues. J lost 1 base, V lost 5 bases, and 7 bases had no gene match. Germline CDR1 MNHNS, CDR2 SASEGT. In DNA form, the CDR3 reads TGTGCCAGCAGTCCCTCAGGCGGGAGGTCCTACGAGCAGTACTTC. Amino acids: CASSPSGGRSYEQYF.

The genes are TRBV3-1 and TRBJ1-1; TRBD1 is a possible D gene (6 bases). Germline V gene sequence: CDR1 LGHDT, CDR2 YNNKEL (reference sequence). CDR3 length: 17 residues. V lost 1 base and J 4 bases, leaving 19 bases between the germline ends. CDR3 sequence (DNA): TGTGCCAGCAGCCAAGGACCAGGGTATCGGACAGTCACTGAAGCTTTCTTT. Protein product: CASSQGPGYRTVTEAFF.

This clonotype was picked up a small number of times. This rearrangement joins TRBV9 to TRBJ1-6, with D unclear. Germline V gene sequence: CDR1 SGDLS, CDR2 YYNGEE. This CDR3 contains 15 residues. Trimming removed 0 bases at V and 5 bases at J, with 9 bases between. CDR3 protein: CASSVDPDDNSPLHF. Here the CDR3 DNA reads TGTGCCAGCAGCGTAGATCCAGATGATAATTCACCCCTCCACTTT.

The chain links TRBV2 to TRBJ1-4; 7 bases align to TRBD1. V was pared by 7 bases and J by 8 bases, with 10 bases of the junction left unmatched. The germline V gene has CDR1 SNHLY and CDR2 FYNNEI. The CDR3 runs 14 residues. CDR3 loop: CASTPQGGVEKLFF. The CDR3 DNA reads as TGTGCCAGCACTCCCCAGGGGGGCGTAGAAAAACTGTTTTTT. Full variable domain (missing parts from reference TRBV2 and TRBJ1-4): EPEVTQTPSHQVTQMGQEVILRCVPISNHLYFYWYRQILGQKVEFLVSFYNNEISEKSEIFDDQFSVERPDGSNFTLKIRSTKLEDSAMYFCASTPQGGVEKLFFGSGTQLSVL.

V gene TRBV25-1 combines with J gene TRBJ2-7; D may be TRBD1 (6 bases). Looked up from germline, CDR1 is MGHDK and CDR2 is SYGVNS. The CDR3 consists of 14 residues. V dropped 4 bases and J dropped 3 bases, with 13 bases sitting between them. The CDR3, as DNA: TGTGCCAGCAGTGGCCGAACAGGGAACTACGAGCAGTACTTC. Amino acids: CASSGRTGNYEQYF.

CDR3 DNA sequence: TGTGCCAGCAGTCCGGGACAGGCCACTGAAGCTTTCTTT. This encodes CASSPGQATEAFF. This chain links TRBV6-1 with TRBJ1-1; 8 bases are a match to TRBD1. Germline V gene data show CDR1 as MNHNS and CDR2 as SASEGT. This CDR3 spans 13 amino acids. V shed 5 bases, J shed 4 bases, and the junction held 3 bases outside the gene matches.

The chain has TRBV5-6 and TRBJ1-6; 7 positions agree with TRBD1. V lost 2 bases and J lost 7; bases outside the gene matches: 6. The CDR3 covers 15 residues. Germline V gives CDR1 SGHDT, CDR2 YYEEEE. Written as DNA, the CDR3 is TGTGCCAGCAGCTTAACCGGGACAGCGAATTCACCCCTCCACTTT. Translating gives CASSLTGTANSPLHF.

The chain links TRBV7-2 to TRBJ2-7; possible D gene TRBD2, 6 bases. Per germline, CDR1 SGHTA and CDR2 FQGNSA. The CDR3 sequence is 13 residues long. V shed 5 bases and J shed 6 bases, with 14 bases lying between them. The CDR3, as DNA: TGTGCCAGCAGCATAGGAGGGCCCCCCGAGCAGTACTTC. It codes for CASSIGGPPEQYF.